This entry lists 4 T cell receptor beta chains sequenced from one sample in a study of CD8 T cells in ankylosing spondylitis. TCRdb re-called the 5' RACE reads with MiXCR, one entry per CDR3 protein. The table has 240,000 or so distinct CDR3 sequences, approximately 9% seen once. Material for sequencing was blood, either unsorted or a sorted T cell fraction (not recorded which). These receptors originate from a male donor with ankylosing spondylitis or in good health (not recorded which).

Many counts were recorded for this clonotype. The chain employs TRBV7-2 and TRBJ2-7; weak D call: TRBD2 (7 bases). Trimming took off 3 bases at V and 5 bases at J, with 17 bases between the two ends. Germline V gene lookup returns CDR1 SGHTA and CDR2 FQGNSA. CDR3 length: 15 amino acids. CDR3 region: CASSFGGHLANEQYF. The CDR3 nucleotides read TGTGCCAGCAGCTTCGGGGGGCACCTTGCCAACGAGCAGTACTTC.

At least ten counts were recorded for this clonotype. The chain combines TRBV9 with TRBJ2-7; D is unresolved. The germline V and J ends were trimmed by 4 bases and 2 bases, with 10 bases remaining between them. Germline V gives CDR1 SGDLS, CDR2 YYNGEE. The CDR3 totals 13 residues. The CDR3 nucleotides read TGTGCCAGCAGCAAAGGTCCTACCTACGAGCAGTACTTC. Protein product: CASSKGPTYEQYF.

In its sample, this clonotype was seen many times. The chain recombines TRBV19 with TRBJ1-2, with 9 bases lining up with TRBD1. Looked up from germline, CDR1 is LNHDA and CDR2 is SQIVND (reference sequence). V gave up 6 bases and J gave up 8 bases; unmatched junction bases: 10. This CDR3 has 14 amino acids. The CDR3 DNA reads TGTGCCAGTAGGCGGATCGGGACAGGGAGCGGCTACACCTTC. It codes for CASRRIGTGSGYTF.

Ten or more counts support this clonotype. The chain combines TRBV5-6 with TRBJ1-2; TRBD1 aligns across 10 bases. This CDR3 has 15 amino acids. J lost 3 bases, V lost 4 bases, and 6 bases had no gene match. CDR1 is SGHDT, CDR2 YYEEEE, per germline. CDR3 DNA: TGTGCCAGCAGCGTGGGGACAGGGGCGGACTATGGCTACACCTTC. It specifies CASSVGTGADYGYTF.